Sequencing of this TCR beta chain was carried out in a study of blood T cells in healthy people across ages. Study-wide points: For the donors, CMV status was unknown and possibly confounded expanded clonotype changes.

V trimming: 6 bases; J trimming: 3 bases; junction bases outside the gene matches: 6. This CDR3 is 14 amino acids long. The germline V gene encodes CDR1 SGHRS and CDR2 YFSETQ. It was with a sample-barcoded 5' primer and a J-beta primer mix that a second PCR of roughly 6 to 12 cycles was run. TCRdb passed the 5' RACE reads through MiXCR, listing each CDR3 protein once. This sample yields some 700,000 distinct CDR3 sequences, of which approximately 22% are seen a single time; about 22% belongs to the top ten. The sample holds a few counts of this clonotype. Its antigen is still unknown. The receptor comes from an older man in good health. Sequenced: blood. V usage is TRBV5-1 and J usage is TRBJ2-3, with 8 bases lining up with TRBD2. The CDR3 region is CASMLAGGTDTQYF. The CDR3 region has the DNA TGCGCCAGCATGCTCGCGGGGGGAACAGATACGCAGTATTTT.